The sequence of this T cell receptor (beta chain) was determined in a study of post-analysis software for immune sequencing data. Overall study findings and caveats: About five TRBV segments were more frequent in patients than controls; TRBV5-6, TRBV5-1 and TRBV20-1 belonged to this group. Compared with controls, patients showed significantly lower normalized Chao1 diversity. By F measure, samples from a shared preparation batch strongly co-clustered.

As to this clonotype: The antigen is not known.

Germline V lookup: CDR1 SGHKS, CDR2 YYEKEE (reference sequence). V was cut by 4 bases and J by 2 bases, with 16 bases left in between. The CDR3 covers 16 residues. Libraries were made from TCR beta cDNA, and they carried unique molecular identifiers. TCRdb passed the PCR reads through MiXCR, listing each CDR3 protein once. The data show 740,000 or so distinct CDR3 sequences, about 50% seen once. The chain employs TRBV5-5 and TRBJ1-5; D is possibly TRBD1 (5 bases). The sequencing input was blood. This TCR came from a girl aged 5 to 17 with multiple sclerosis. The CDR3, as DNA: TGTGCCAGCAGCAGCGGCAGGGAGGAGGGCAATCAGCCCCAGCATTTT. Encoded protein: CASSSGREEGNQPQHF. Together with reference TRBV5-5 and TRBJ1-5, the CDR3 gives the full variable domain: DAGVTQSPTHLIKTRGQQVTLRCSPISGHKSVSWYQQVLGQGPQFIFQYYEKEERGRGNFPDRFSARQFPNYSSELNVNALLLGDSALYLCASSSGREEGNQPQHFGDGTRLSIL.